This TCR beta chain appears in the sequencing data of a study of molecular identifiers for immune sequencing clone quantification. This clonotype has ten or more counts. TCRdb re-called the PCR reads through MiXCR, storing one row per CDR3 protein. The data show tens of thousands of distinct CDR3 sequences, with approximately 18% seen just once and about 1.5% held by the top ten. The CDR3 has 11 amino acids. Trimming removed 7 bases from V and 1 base from J, with 4 bases in between. Per germline, CDR1 MNHEY and CDR2 SVGAGI. The TCR originated in a human donor in good health. Some libraries in this study had Jurkat cell RNA spiked in. Sequencing was done on a sample of naive CD8+ T cells from blood, with Jurkat cell RNA spiked in. As to subset: FACS-sorted CD8+CD4-CCR7+CD45RA+ naive T cells. The rearrangement uses TRBV6-5 and TRBJ1-1, with D unclear. CDR3 in amino acids: CASKQNTEAFF. CDR3 coding DNA: TGTGCCAGCAAACAGAACACTGAAGCTTTCTTT.